This T cell receptor (beta chain) was identified in a study of identical twins. V was clipped by 3 bases and J by 2 bases; unmatched bases: 9. CDR3 length: 15 amino acids. Germline assignment: CDR1 DFQATT and CDR2 SNEGSKA (reference sequence). Addition of a universal primer site occurred through template switching, and cDNA carried unique molecular identifiers. TCRdb re-called the 5' RACE reads through MiXCR, storing one row per CDR3 protein. The table has 200,000 to 250,000 distinct CDR3 sequences, 7.5% seen once; the top ten hold 1.9%. This clonotype was observed a handful of times. These data were also reused for a study on yellow fever vaccine responses in identical twins.

The gene calls are TRBV20-1 and TRBJ1-2; 7 bases map to TRBD1. Input material: memory (CD45RO+) T cells sorted from blood. This receptor was obtained from a young woman in good health. CDR3 bases: TGCAGTGCTAGTTCGACAGGGATGTCAAACTATGGCTACACCTTC. Its translation: CSASSTGMSNYGYTF.